This T cell receptor (beta chain) was observed in a study of cytomegalovirus exposure and HLA in healthy donors. Whole-study context: T cells numbering some 170 million yielded fewer than 140 million unique TCR beta sequences in an earlier analysis. Study results and caveats: The study flagged around 150 TCR beta chains as cytomegalovirus-associated.

With respect to this clone: What it binds is not known.

Germline V gives CDR1 SGHDT, CDR2 YYEEEE. V was trimmed by 1 base and J by 6 bases, leaving 14 bases between them. This CDR3 comprises 14 residues. PCR was performed using 60 Vbeta and 13 Jbeta primers. As handled by the study authors: Later, 65 million to 85 million unique TCR beta chains were counted in an analysis, and around 11 million of them were shared. The protocol was immunoSEQ multiplex PCR, while the TCRdb copy is restricted to in-frame clones and leaves out a portion. V, J and clone size are those of that table, while D and trimming were read from the DNA. The sample records 100,000 to 150,000 clones, about 83% being singletons.

Sequencing was done on a sample of PBMCs. This TCR derives from a middle-aged woman in good health and CMV-seropositive. J is TRBJ2-7 and V is TRBV5-6; the D is unclear. The chain's CDR3 is CASSLWQAPIEQYF. The CDR3 nucleotides read TGTGCCAGCAGCTTGTGGCAGGCGCCTATCGAGCAGTACTTC. The full variable domain, its missing parts supplied by reference TRBV5-6 and TRBJ2-7, is DAGVTQSPTHLIKTRGQQVTLRCSPKSGHDTVSWYQQALGQGPQFIFQYYEEEERQRGNFPDRFSGHQFPNYSSELNVNALLLGDSALYLCASSLWQAPIEQYFGPGTRLTVT.